This is a list of T cell receptor beta chains from one sample in a study of OX40 agonist ivuxolimab in advanced cancers. Sequenced by immunoSEQ multiplex PCR; TCRdb stores in-frame clones only, minus some. The table has 90,000 to 100,000 clones, approximately 92% seen once. This specimen consisted of CD4+ or CD8+ T cells sorted from blood, obtained in a trial of the OX40 agonist ivuxolimab. These receptors all stem from an adult with an advanced solid tumor such as melanoma, head and neck, liver or kidney cancer. The CDR3 runs from the conserved cysteine through the conserved F or W. The D gene is left open where the match is weak. Expanded clones get a size class; other rows say once, few or many, or leave the size out.

. | TRBJ1-4 | TRBV28 | . | TGTGCCAGCAGTAAAAGGGGTCCTGAAAAACTGTTTTTT | CASSKRGPEKLFF
. | TRBJ2-3 | TRBV28 | . | TGTGCCAGCAGTTCTATAGCGGACCAAAGGACAGATACGCAGTATTTT | CASSSIADQRTDTQYF
TRBD1 | TRBJ1-2 | TRBV7-8 | few | TGTGCCAGCAGCTTAGTGGTCGAGGGGGCGCGTGGCTACACCTTC | CASSLVVEGARGYTF
. | TRBJ2-3 | TRBV11-3 | . | TGTGCCAGCAGCTTAGGGGGCACAGATACGCAGTATTTT | CASSLGGTDTQYF
. | TRBJ1-2 | TRBV5-1 | . | TGCGCCAGCAGCCTAGCGAAGCCTAGGGGCTACACCTTC | CASSLAKPRGYTF
TRBD1 | TRBJ2-1 | TRBV5-1 | . | TGCGCCAGCAGCTTCCCCCGGGACAGCTCCTACAATGAGCAGTTCTTC | CASSFPRDSSYNEQFF
. | TRBJ1-5 | TRBV23-1 | . | TGCGCCAGCAGTCGCTCGAAACGGAGGACACCACGGGATCAGCCCCAGCATTTT | CASSRSKRRTPRDQPQHF
. | TRBJ1-4 | TRBV28 | . | TGTGCCAGCAGCCCACAGATGTTCGGAATTTTTATAGAAAAACTGTTTTTT | CASSPQMFGIFIEKLFF
. | TRBJ1-1 | TRBV20-1 | . | TGCAGTGCCCAGGGCAGGGTAACAGCTTTCTTT | CSAQGRVTAFF
TRBD2 | TRBJ2-1 | TRBV15 | . | TGTGCCACCAGCAGGCTGGGAGCGGGGGGGCGGAATGAGCAGTTCTTC | CATSRLGAGGRNEQFF
TRBD2 | TRBJ2-3 | TRBV5-4 | . | TGTGCCAGCAGCTCAATGACTAGCCCGGTATGGGATACGCAGTATTTT | CASSSMTSPVWDTQYF
. | TRBJ1-5 | TRBV18 | . | TGTGCCAGCTCACCAGACATATCCCAGCCCCAGCATTTT | CASSPDISQPQHF